This TCR beta chain was profiled in a study of blood T cell repertoires in COVID-19. Looking at the study overall: The analysed material was cDNA or gDNA that came from T cells, B-cell-depleted T cells, or PBMCs.

CDR3 length: 13 residues. Germline V CDR1 and CDR2: KGHSH, LQKENI. Trimming shortened V by 6 bases and J by 5 bases, and 12 bases separated the two germline ends. Method: immunoSEQ multiplex PCR; TCRdb's copy keeps in-frame clones and lacks some. The sample shows approximately 140,000 clones, roughly 90% of them seen only once. The rearrangement joins TRBV18 to TRBJ2-3; tentative D call: TRBD1 (5 bases). The receptor was isolated from a man between 65 and 79 years old with active COVID-19. Sequencing used peripheral blood. The CDR3 sequence is CASSPQGVDTQYF. The CDR3 DNA reads TGTGCCAGCTCCCCCCAAGGGGTAGATACGCAGTATTTT.